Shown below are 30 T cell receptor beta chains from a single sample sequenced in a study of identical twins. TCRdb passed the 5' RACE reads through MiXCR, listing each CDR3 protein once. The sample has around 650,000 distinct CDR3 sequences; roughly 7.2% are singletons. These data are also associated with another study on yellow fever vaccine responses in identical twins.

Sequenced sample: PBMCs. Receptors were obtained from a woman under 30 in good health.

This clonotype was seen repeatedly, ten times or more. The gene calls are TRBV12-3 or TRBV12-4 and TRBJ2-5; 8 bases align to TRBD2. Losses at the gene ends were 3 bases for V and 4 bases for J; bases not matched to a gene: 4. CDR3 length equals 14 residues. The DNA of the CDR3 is TGTGCCAGCAGTTTTGGTGGACTAGCAGAGACCCAGTACTTC. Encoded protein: CASSFGGLAETQYF.

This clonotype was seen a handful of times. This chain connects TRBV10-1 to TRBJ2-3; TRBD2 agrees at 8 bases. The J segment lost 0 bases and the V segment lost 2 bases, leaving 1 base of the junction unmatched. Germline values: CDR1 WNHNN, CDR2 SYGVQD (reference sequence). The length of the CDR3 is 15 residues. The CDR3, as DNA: TGCGCCAGCAGTGAGAAGCGGGGGAGCACAGATACGCAGTATTTT. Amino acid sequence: CASSEKRGSTDTQYF.

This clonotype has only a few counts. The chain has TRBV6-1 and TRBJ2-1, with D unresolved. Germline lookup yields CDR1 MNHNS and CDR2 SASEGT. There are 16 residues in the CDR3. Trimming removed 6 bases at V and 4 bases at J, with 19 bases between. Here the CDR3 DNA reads TGTGCCAGCAGCAGAGACTTATCACGAGGTTACAATGAGCAGTTCTTC. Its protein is CASSRDLSRGYNEQFF.

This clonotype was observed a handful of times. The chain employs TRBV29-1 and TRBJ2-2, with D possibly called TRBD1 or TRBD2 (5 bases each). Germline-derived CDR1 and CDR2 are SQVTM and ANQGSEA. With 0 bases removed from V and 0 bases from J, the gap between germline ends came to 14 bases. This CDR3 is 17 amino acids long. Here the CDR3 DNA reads TGCAGCGTTGAAGATCGGGGCGAGGAAGCGAACACCGGGGAGCTGTTTTTT. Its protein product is CSVEDRGEEANTGELFF.

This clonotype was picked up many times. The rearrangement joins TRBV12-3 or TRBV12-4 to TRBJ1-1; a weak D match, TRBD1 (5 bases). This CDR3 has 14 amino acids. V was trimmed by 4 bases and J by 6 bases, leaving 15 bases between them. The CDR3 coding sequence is TGTGCCAGCAGTTGGGGGGGATTAGACGCTGAAGCTTTCTTT. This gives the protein CASSWGGLDAEAFF.

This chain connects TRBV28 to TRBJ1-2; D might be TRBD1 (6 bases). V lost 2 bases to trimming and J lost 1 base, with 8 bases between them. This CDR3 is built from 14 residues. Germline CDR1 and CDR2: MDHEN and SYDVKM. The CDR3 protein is CASSLTGFNYGYTF. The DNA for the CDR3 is TGTGCCAGCAGTTTAACAGGGTTTAACTATGGCTACACCTTC.

CDR3: CSVGGSLGLTDTQYF. The CDR3 bases are TGCAGCGTTGGAGGATCCCTGGGGCTCACAGATACGCAGTATTTT. V gene TRBV29-1 combines with J gene TRBJ2-3; D is possibly TRBD1 (5 bases). The germline gives CDR1 SQVTM, CDR2 ANQGSEA. The V end lost 4 bases, the J end lost 2 bases, and 16 bases lay between the germline ends. This CDR3 has 15 amino acids.

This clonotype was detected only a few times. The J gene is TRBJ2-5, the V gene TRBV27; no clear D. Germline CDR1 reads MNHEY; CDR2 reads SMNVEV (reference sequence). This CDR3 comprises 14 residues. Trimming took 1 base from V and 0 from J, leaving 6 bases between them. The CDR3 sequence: CASSLYRDQETQYF. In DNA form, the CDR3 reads TGTGCCAGCAGTTTATATCGGGACCAAGAGACCCAGTACTTC.

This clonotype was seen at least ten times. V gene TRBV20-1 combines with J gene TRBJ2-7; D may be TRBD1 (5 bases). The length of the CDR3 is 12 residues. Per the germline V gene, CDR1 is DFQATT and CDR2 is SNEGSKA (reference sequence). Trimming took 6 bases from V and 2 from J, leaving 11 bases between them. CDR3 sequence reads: CSAYTGTYEQYV. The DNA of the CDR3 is TGCAGTGCCTACACAGGTACCTACGAGCAGTACGTC.

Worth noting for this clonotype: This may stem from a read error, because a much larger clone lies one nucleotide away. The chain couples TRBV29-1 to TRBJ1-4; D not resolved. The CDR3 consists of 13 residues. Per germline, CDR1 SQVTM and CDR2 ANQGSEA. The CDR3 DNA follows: TGCAGCGTCGGTGACACCCACGGGGAAAAACTGTATTTT. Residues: CSVGDTHGEKLYF.

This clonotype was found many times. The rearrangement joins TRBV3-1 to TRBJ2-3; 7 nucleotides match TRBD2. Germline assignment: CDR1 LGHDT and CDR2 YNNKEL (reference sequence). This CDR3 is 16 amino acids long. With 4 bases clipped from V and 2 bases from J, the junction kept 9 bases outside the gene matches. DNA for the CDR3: TGTGCCAGCAGCCCTATTAGAGGGAGGGCCACAGATACGCAGTATTTT. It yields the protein CASSPIRGRATDTQYF.

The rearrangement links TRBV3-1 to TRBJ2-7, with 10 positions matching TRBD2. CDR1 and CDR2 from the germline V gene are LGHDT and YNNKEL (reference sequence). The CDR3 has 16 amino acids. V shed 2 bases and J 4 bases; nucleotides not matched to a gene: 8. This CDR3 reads CASSQSAGGLGYEQYF. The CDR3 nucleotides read TGTGCCAGCAGCCAATCAGCGGGAGGGCTGGGGTACGAGCAGTACTTC.

CDR3 residues: CASSLSAIQETQYF. The CDR3 bases are TGTGCCAGCAGCTTGTCGGCTATCCAAGAGACCCAGTACTTC. V and J are TRBV7-2 and TRBJ2-5; D is undetermined. The CDR3 runs 14 residues. V lost 3 bases to trimming and J lost 1 base, with 9 bases between them. CDR1 is SGHTA, CDR2 FQGNSA, per germline.

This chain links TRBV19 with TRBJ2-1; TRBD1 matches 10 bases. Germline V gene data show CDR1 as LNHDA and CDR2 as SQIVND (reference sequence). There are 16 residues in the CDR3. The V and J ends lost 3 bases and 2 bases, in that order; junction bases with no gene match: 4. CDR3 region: CASSILTGGPYNEQFF. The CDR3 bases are TGTGCCAGTAGTATCCTGACAGGGGGCCCCTACAATGAGCAGTTCTTC.

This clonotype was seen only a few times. The CDR3 spells CASSESSGSINEQFF. The DNA of the CDR3 is TGTGCCAGCAGTGAATCCAGCGGGAGTATCAATGAGCAGTTCTTC. V and J are TRBV2 and TRBJ2-1; 8 positions agree with TRBD2. Unmatched junction bases numbered 6, after V lost 2 bases and J lost 6 bases. The CDR3 has 15 residues. Per the germline V gene, CDR1 is SNHLY and CDR2 is FYNNEI.

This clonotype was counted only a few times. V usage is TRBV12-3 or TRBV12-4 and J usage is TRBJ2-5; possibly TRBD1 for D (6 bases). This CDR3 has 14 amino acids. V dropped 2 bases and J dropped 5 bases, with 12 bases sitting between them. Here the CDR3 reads CASSLNRAMETQYF. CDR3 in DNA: TGTGCCAGCAGTTTAAACAGGGCGATGGAGACCCAGTACTTC.

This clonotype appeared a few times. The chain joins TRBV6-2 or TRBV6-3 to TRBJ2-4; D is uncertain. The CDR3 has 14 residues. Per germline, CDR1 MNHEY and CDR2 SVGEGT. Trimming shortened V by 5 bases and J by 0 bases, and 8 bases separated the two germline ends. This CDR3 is CASSIQLAKNIQYF. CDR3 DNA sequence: TGTGCCAGCAGTATCCAATTAGCCAAAAACATTCAGTACTTC.

The CDR3: CASSQAGGRTDTQYF. The CDR3 bases are TGCGCCAGCAGCCAGGCGGGGGGCAGAACAGATACGCAGTATTTT. The chain uses TRBV5-1 and TRBJ2-3; 8 nucleotides match TRBD2. With V trimmed by 4 bases and J by 3 bases, 7 bases remained unmatched. This CDR3 has 15 amino acids. The germline V gene encodes CDR1 SGHRS and CDR2 YFSETQ.

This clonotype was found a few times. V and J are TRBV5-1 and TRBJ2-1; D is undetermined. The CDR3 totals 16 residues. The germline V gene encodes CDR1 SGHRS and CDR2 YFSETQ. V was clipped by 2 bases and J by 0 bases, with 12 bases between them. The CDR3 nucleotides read TGCGCCAGCAGCTTTGGACCCACCTCCTCCTACAATGAGCAGTTCTTC. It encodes CASSFGPTSSYNEQFF.

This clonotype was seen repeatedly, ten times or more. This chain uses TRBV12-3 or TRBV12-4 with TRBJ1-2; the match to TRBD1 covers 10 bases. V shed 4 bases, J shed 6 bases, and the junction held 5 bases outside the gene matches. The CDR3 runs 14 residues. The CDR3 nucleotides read TGTGCCAGCAGTTCCACGGGACAGGGGCATGGCTACACCTTC. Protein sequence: CASSSTGQGHGYTF.

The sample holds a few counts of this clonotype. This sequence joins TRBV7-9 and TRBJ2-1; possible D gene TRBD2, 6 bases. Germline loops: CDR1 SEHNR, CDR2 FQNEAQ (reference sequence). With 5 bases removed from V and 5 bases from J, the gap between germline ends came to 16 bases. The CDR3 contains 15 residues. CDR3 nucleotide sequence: TGTGCCAGCAGCCTCCCGGGGGTAACCCACAATGAGCAGTTCTTC. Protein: CASSLPGVTHNEQFF.

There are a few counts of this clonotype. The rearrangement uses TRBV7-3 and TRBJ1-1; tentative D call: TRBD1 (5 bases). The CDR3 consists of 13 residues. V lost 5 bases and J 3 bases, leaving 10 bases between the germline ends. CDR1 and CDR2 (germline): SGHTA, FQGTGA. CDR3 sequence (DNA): TGTGCCAGCAGCCCCCAACAGGACACTGAAGCTTTCTTT. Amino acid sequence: CASSPQQDTEAFF.

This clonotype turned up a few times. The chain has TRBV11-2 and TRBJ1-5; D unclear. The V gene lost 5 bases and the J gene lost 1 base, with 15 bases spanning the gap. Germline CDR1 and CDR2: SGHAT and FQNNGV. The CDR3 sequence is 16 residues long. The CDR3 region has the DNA TGTGCCAGCAGCCCTCTTGCGACGGGCAGCAATCAGCCCCAGCATTTT. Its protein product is CASSPLATGSNQPQHF.

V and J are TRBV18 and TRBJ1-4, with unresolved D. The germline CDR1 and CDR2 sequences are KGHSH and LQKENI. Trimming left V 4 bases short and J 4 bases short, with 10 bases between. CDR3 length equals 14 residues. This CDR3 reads CASSRYGHNEKLFF. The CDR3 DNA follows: TGTGCCAGCTCACGATACGGTCATAATGAAAAACTGTTTTTT. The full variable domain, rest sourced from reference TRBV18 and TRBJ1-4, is NAGVMQNPRHLVRRRGQEARLRCSPMKGHSHVYWYRQLPEEGLKFMVYLQKENIIDESGMPKERFSAEFPKEGPSILRIQQVVRGDSAAYFCASSRYGHNEKLFFGSGTQLSVL.

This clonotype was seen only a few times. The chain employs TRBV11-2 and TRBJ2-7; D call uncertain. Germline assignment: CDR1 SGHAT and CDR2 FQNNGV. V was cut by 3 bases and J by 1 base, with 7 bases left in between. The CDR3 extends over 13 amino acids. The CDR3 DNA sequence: TGTGCCAGCAGCTTTGATGATTCCTACGAGCAGTACGTC. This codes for CASSFDDSYEQYV.

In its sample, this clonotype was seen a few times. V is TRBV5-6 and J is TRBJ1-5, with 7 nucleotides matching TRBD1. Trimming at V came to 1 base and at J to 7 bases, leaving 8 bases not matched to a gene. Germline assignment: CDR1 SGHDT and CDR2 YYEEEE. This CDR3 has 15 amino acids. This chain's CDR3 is CASSLRGQGWQPQHF. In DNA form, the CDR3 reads TGTGCCAGCAGCTTGAGGGGGCAGGGGTGGCAGCCCCAGCATTTT.

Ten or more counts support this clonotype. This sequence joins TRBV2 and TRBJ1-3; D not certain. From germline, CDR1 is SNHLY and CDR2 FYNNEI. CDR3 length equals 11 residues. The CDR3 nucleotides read TGTGCGGCGGACTCTGGAAACACCATATATTTT. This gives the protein CAADSGNTIYF.

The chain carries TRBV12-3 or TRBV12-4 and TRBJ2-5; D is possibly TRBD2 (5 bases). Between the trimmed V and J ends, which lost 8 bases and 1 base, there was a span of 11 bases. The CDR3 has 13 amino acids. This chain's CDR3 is CASRASIQETQYF. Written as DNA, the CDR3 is TGTGCCAGCCGGGCTAGCATCCAAGAGACCCAGTACTTC.

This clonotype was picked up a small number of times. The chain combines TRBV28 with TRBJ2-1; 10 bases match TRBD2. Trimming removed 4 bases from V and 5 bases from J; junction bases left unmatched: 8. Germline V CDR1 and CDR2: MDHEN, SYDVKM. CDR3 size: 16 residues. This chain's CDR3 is CASSSPTSGWHNEQFF. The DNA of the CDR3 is TGTGCCAGCAGTTCACCGACTAGCGGGTGGCACAATGAGCAGTTCTTC.

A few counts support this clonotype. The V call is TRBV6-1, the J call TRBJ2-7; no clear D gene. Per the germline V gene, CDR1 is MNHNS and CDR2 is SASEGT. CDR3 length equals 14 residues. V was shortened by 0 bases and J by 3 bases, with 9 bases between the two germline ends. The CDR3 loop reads CASSEALEVYEQYF. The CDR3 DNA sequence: TGTGCCAGCAGTGAAGCCCTTGAGGTCTACGAGCAGTACTTC.